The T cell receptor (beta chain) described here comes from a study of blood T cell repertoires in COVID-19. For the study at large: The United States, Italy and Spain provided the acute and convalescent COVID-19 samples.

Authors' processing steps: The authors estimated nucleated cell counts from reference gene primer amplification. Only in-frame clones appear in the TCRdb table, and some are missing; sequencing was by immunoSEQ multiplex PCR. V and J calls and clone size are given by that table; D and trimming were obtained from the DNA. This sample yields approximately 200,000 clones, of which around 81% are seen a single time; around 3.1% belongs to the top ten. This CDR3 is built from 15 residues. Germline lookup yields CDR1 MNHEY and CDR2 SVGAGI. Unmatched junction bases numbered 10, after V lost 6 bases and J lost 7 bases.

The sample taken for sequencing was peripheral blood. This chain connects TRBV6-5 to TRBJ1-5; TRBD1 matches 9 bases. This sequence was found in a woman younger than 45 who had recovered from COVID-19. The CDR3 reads CASRTTGGAGQPQHF. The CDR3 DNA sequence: TGTGCCAGCAGAACCACAGGGGGCGCAGGGCAGCCCCAGCATTTT.